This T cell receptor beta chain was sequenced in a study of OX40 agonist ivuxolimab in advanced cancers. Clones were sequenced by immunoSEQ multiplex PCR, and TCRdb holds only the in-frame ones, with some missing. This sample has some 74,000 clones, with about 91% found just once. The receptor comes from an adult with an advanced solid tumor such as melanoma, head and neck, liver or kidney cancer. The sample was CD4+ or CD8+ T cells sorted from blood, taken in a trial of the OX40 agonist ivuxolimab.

The DNA for the CDR3 is TGTGCCAGCAGCTTGGTTCATGGCGGAGGTGAAGCTTTCTTT. Translated: CASSLVHGGGEAFF. This rearrangement joins TRBV5-4 to TRBJ1-1; unclear D gene. The CDR3 contains 14 residues. CDR1 SGHNT and CDR2 YYREEE come from the germline V gene (reference sequence). Trimming removed 0 bases at V and 7 bases at J, with 13 bases between.